Listed here are 29 T cell receptor beta chains from one sample, sequenced in a study of shared clonotypes between healthy human individuals. Some clones are missing from TCRdb's copy, which holds only in-frame ones; the method was immunoSEQ multiplex PCR. The top ten hold 0.09% to 0.13% of the sample, which has about 600,000 clones, about 95% seen once. CD45RO-negative cells were positively selected for CCR7, leaving out terminally differentiated effector memory CD45RA+ cells. The sequenced sample was naive CD8+ T cells sorted from blood. The origin of the receptors is a woman aged 25 to 39 in good health.

V is TRBV14 and J is TRBJ2-2; 10 bases fit TRBD1. The CDR3 runs to 18 residues. J lost 4 bases, V lost 2 bases, and 10 bases had no gene match. Germline assignment: CDR1 SGHDN and CDR2 FVKESK. CDR3 residues: CASSQPGQGLRTTGELFF. Written as DNA, the CDR3 is TGTGCCAGCAGCCAACCGGGACAGGGGCTTAGGACCACCGGGGAGCTGTTTTTT. Complete variable domain (other parts from reference TRBV14 and TRBJ2-2): EAGVTQFPSHSVIEKGQTVTLRCDPISGHDNLYWYRRVMGKEIKFLLHFVKESKQDESGMPNNRFLAERTGGTYSTLKVQPAELEDSGVYFCASSQPGQGLRTTGELFFGEGSRLTVL.

This clone showed up just a few times. The chain has TRBV4-1 and TRBJ2-7; D is unresolved. The CDR3 extends over 14 amino acids. V shed 0 bases and J shed 1 base, with 7 bases lying between them. Germline CDR1 MGHRA, CDR2 YSYEKL. CDR3 sequence: CASSQDRRSYEQYF. In DNA form, the CDR3 reads TGCGCCAGCAGCCAAGATCGAAGATCCTACGAGCAGTACTTC.

The chain uses TRBV14 and TRBJ1-6, with D unclear. With 2 bases removed from V and 8 bases from J, the gap between germline ends came to 13 bases. Germline V gene data show CDR1 as SGHDN and CDR2 as FVKESK. The CDR3 is made up of 15 amino acids. The CDR3 spells CASSQLPSPHSPLHF. The CDR3 nucleotides are TGTGCCAGCAGCCAACTACCGTCCCCCCATTCACCCCTCCACTTT.

The gene calls are TRBV6-6 and TRBJ2-3, with 14 bases matching TRBD2. V shed 5 bases and J 4 bases; nucleotides not matched to a gene: 2. Germline CDR1 is MNHNY and CDR2 is SVGAGI (reference sequence). CDR3 length equals 15 residues. The CDR3 protein is CASSLTSGRADTQYF. The CDR3 nucleotides read TGTGCCAGCAGTCTGACTAGCGGGAGGGCAGATACGCAGTATTTT.

The chain is built from TRBV30 and TRBJ2-2; D call uncertain. From germline, CDR1 is GTSNPN and CDR2 SVGIG (reference sequence). There are 14 residues in the CDR3. V lost 4 bases, J lost 1 base, and 10 bases lay in between. CDR3 loop: CAWKGKKNTGELFF. In nucleotides, the CDR3 is TGTGCCTGGAAGGGAAAAAAGAACACCGGGGAGCTGTTTTTT. The full variable domain, rest sourced from reference TRBV30 and TRBJ2-2, is SQTIHQWPATLVQPVGSPLSLECTVEGTSNPNLYWYRQAAGRGLQLLFYSVGIGQISSEVPQNLSASRPQDRQFILSSKKLLLSDSGFYLCAWKGKKNTGELFFGEGSRLTVL.

The chain joins TRBV10-2 to TRBJ1-3; D gene ambiguous. Trimming removed 1 base at V and 0 bases at J, with 10 bases between. The germline V gene encodes CDR1 WSHSY and CDR2 SAAADI. The CDR3 loop spans 16 amino acids. CDR3 DNA: TGCGCCAGCAGTGAGTACACCTGGAGCTCTGGAAACACCATATATTTT. Residues: CASSEYTWSSGNTIYF.

Remarks on this clone: Other DNA sequences from this sample encode an identical CDR3 as well. The V call is TRBV19, the J call TRBJ2-7; weak D call: TRBD1 (6 bases). Trimming removed 5 bases from V and 1 base from J, with 12 bases in between. This CDR3 has 14 residues. The V gene's germline CDR1 is LNHDA and CDR2 SQIVND (reference sequence). The CDR3 nucleotides are TGTGCCAGTAGTCCGGCCAGGGGTTCCTACGAGCAGTACTTC. Its protein product is CASSPARGSYEQYF.

The chain joins TRBV6-1 to TRBJ1-5, with D hard to call. The germline V gene has CDR1 MNHNS and CDR2 SASEGT. This CDR3 contains 17 residues. Trimming pared 2 bases from V and 2 bases from J, leaving 16 bases between. The CDR3 coding sequence is TGTGCCAGCAGTGAATGGCCACCCGAGTGGGGCAATCAGCCCCAGCATTTT. Protein product: CASSEWPPEWGNQPQHF.

This chain uses TRBV21-1 with TRBJ2-7; the DNA was not used to check the table's D call, TRBD1. TRBV21-1 is flagged as a pseudogene. This CDR3 region has 15 residues. The CDR3 here is CASSKGGTGSYEQYF. CDR3 nucleotide sequence: TGTGCCAGCAGCAAAGGCGGGACAGGGTCTTACGAGCAGTACTTC.

The chain has TRBV4-1 and TRBJ2-7; unclear D gene. V dropped 2 bases and J dropped 1 base, with 15 bases sitting between them. This CDR3 has 16 amino acids. CDR1 and CDR2 (germline): MGHRA, YSYEKL. CDR3 bases: TGCGCCAGCAGCCAAATATCCAGGAGTGGGTCCTACGAGCAGTACTTC. As protein: CASSQISRSGSYEQYF.

The V gene is TRBV5-8, the J gene TRBJ1-1; tentatively, D is TRBD1 (5 bases). V dropped 3 bases and J dropped 6 bases, with 12 bases sitting between them. Germline V gene data show CDR1 as SGHTS and CDR2 as YDEGEE. The CDR3 covers 13 residues. CDR3 protein: CASSSNRSPEAFF. The CDR3 DNA follows: TGTGCCAGCAGCTCGAACAGGAGCCCTGAAGCTTTCTTT.

This rearrangement joins TRBV9 to TRBJ2-1; maybe TRBD1 (6 bases). The germline V and J ends were trimmed by 2 bases and 8 bases, with 14 bases remaining between them. The CDR3 has 14 residues. The germline gives CDR1 SGDLS, CDR2 YYNGEE. The CDR3 nucleotides read TGTGCCAGCAGCGTCACAGGGCTGGGGGATGAGCAGTTCTTC. Translated: CASSVTGLGDEQFF. Filled out from reference TRBV9 and TRBJ2-1, the complete variable domain reads DSGVTQTPKHLITATGQRVTLRCSPRSGDLSVYWYQQSLDQGLQFLIQYYNGEERAKGNILERFSAQQFPDLHSELNLSSLELGDSALYFCASSVTGLGDEQFFGPGTRLTVL.

The rearrangement links TRBV7-5 to TRBJ2-3. TRBV7-5 is flagged as a pseudogene. The length of the CDR3 is 12 residues. For the CDR3, the DNA is TGTGTCAGAGGCAGATGGGCAGATACGCAGTATTTT. Translating it yields CVRGRWADTQYF.

The chain links TRBV23-1 to TRBJ2-1; D ambiguous. TRBV23-1 qualifies as an ORF whose function is uncertain. The CDR3 spans 12 residues. V lost 3 bases and J 6 bases, leaving 6 bases between the germline ends. The CDR3 region has the DNA TGCGCCAGCAGTCATGTCGGCAATGAGCAGTTCTTC. Translated: CASSHVGNEQFF.

This chain joins TRBV9 and TRBJ1-3, with no clear D. Per the germline V gene, CDR1 is SGDLS and CDR2 is YYNGEE. The CDR3 sequence is 14 residues long. V was clipped by 1 base and J by 8 bases, with 13 bases between them. CDR3 in amino acids: CASSVKEDVYTIYF. The CDR3 DNA sequence: TGTGCCAGCAGCGTAAAAGAGGATGTGTACACCATATATTTT.

The chain uses TRBV2 and TRBJ1-4; tentatively, D is TRBD1 (5 bases). Germline CDR1 is SNHLY and CDR2 is FYNNEI. This CDR3 region has 14 residues. Deletions cut 8 bases from V and 5 bases from J, with 15 bases between. The CDR3 spells CASWKTVLNEKLFF. CDR3 DNA sequence: TGTGCCAGCTGGAAGACAGTCCTCAATGAAAAACTGTTTTTT.

The V and J genes are TRBV27 and TRBJ2-5; D remains ambiguous. This CDR3 is built from 12 residues. V lost 4 bases to trimming and J lost 5 bases, with 8 bases between them. CDR1 is MNHEY, CDR2 SMNVEV, per germline (reference sequence). The CDR3 loop is CASSSSGETQYF. For the CDR3, the DNA is TGTGCCAGCAGTTCCTCCGGCGAGACCCAGTACTTC.

CDR3 residues: CATSRERARDSQETQYF. In DNA form, the CDR3 reads TGTGCCACCAGCAGAGAGAGGGCCCGAGACAGCCAAGAGACCCAGTACTTC. The chain couples TRBV15 to TRBJ2-5; D tentatively reads TRBD1 or TRBD2 (5 bases each). Looked up from germline, CDR1 is LNHNV and CDR2 is YYDKDF (reference sequence). CDR3 length: 17 residues. The V end lost 0 bases, the J end lost 1 base, and 15 bases lay between the germline ends.

The chain joins TRBV28 to TRBJ1-3, with 8 bases that match TRBD1. J lost 4 bases, V lost 5 bases, and 7 bases had no gene match. The CDR3 is 15 residues long. The germline V gene has CDR1 MDHEN and CDR2 SYDVKM. CDR3 in DNA: TGTGCCAGCAGTGGGAGGACAGGGAGCGGAAACACCATATATTTT. This gives the protein CASSGRTGSGNTIYF.

This clone appeared once. The V call is TRBV4-1, the J call TRBJ2-7; D unresolved. V was trimmed by 0 bases and J by 4 bases, leaving 7 bases between them. Per the germline V gene, CDR1 is MGHRA and CDR2 is YSYEKL. CDR3 length equals 13 residues. The CDR3 DNA reads as TGCGCCAGCAGCCAAGATGAACGATACGAGCAGTACTTC. It translates to CASSQDERYEQYF.

V gene TRBV2 combines with J gene TRBJ2-1, with 10 positions matching TRBD1. With 0 bases clipped from V and 9 bases from J, the junction kept 5 bases outside the gene matches. The germline V gene has CDR1 SNHLY and CDR2 FYNNEI. This CDR3 has 15 residues. CDR3 region: CASSEATGGSFEQFF. The CDR3 nucleotides are TGTGCCAGCAGTGAAGCGACAGGGGGCTCGTTTGAGCAGTTCTTC.

The V gene is TRBV14, the J gene TRBJ2-3, with D unclear. The CDR3 extends over 17 amino acids. The V gene lost 5 bases and the J gene lost 0 bases, with 18 bases spanning the gap. Looked up from germline, CDR1 is SGHDN and CDR2 is FVKESK. The CDR3 is CASSTLTRYASTDTQYF. The DNA of the CDR3 is TGTGCCAGCAGCACGCTGACCAGATATGCTAGCACAGATACGCAGTATTTT.

The chain recombines TRBV13 with TRBJ2-2; tentative D call: TRBD2 (5 bases). V was pared by 5 bases and J by 0 bases, with 10 bases between. The CDR3 totals 15 residues. Germline CDR1 PRHDT, CDR2 FYEKMQ (reference sequence). The CDR3 region has the DNA TGTGCCAGCAGCGAGGGCGGGCCGAACACCGGGGAGCTGTTTTTT. Encoded protein: CASSEGGPNTGELFF.

The chain has TRBV27 and TRBJ2-7; 7 nucleotides agree with TRBD2. CDR3 length equals 15 residues. V was pared by 8 bases and J by 6 bases, with 16 bases of the junction left unmatched. Per germline, CDR1 MNHEY and CDR2 SMNVEV (reference sequence). The CDR3 sequence is CASGGGSYGGSEQYF. Here the CDR3 DNA reads TGTGCCAGCGGGGGGGGGTCCTATGGCGGCTCCGAGCAGTACTTC.

The CDR3 sequence: CASSLRTLAADLIYNEQFF. In nucleotides, the CDR3 is TGTGCCAGCAGTTTACGGACACTAGCGGCGGACTTAATCTACAATGAGCAGTTCTTC. The V call is TRBV27, the J call TRBJ2-1, with TRBD2 matching over 8 bases. Trimming at V came to 2 bases and at J to 3 bases, leaving 15 bases not matched to a gene. This CDR3 spans 19 amino acids. Germline V gene sequence: CDR1 MNHEY, CDR2 SMNVEV (reference sequence).

The chain carries TRBV13 and TRBJ2-5; 7 bases line up with TRBD2. Trimming at V came to 5 bases and at J to 3 bases, leaving 9 bases not matched to a gene. This CDR3 has 15 residues. CDR1 is PRHDT and CDR2 is FYEKMQ in the germline V gene (reference sequence). CDR3 nucleotide sequence: TGTGCCAGCAGCCAGTGGGGAGGGTCAGAAGAGACCCAGTACTTC. This gives the protein CASSQWGGSEETQYF.

This clone was recorded once. The chain uses TRBV28 and TRBJ2-7; a possible D gene is TRBD1 (6 bases). Germline assignment: CDR1 MDHEN and CDR2 SYDVKM. The CDR3 loop spans 16 amino acids. Between the trimmed V and J ends, which lost 3 bases and 4 bases, there was a span of 19 bases. The CDR3 loop reads CASSFPRTETTYEQYF. The DNA of the CDR3 is TGTGCCAGCAGTTTTCCCCGGACAGAAACGACGTACGAGCAGTACTTC. Full variable domain (missing parts from reference TRBV28 and TRBJ2-7): DVKVTQSSRYLVKRTGEKVFLECVQDMDHENMFWYRQDPGLGLRLIYFSYDVKMKEKGDIPEGYSVSREKKERFSLILESASTNQTSMYLCASSFPRTETTYEQYFGPGTRLTVT.

J is TRBJ2-3 and V is TRBV7-8, with a weak D call TRBD2 (5 bases). V was shortened by 1 base and J by 3 bases, with 23 bases between the two germline ends. Germline values: CDR1 SGHVS, CDR2 FQNEAQ. The CDR3 length is 19 residues. The CDR3 here is CASSLEGFRGKLVTDTQYF. CDR3 nucleotides: TGTGCCAGCAGCTTAGAGGGTTTTCGGGGAAAACTCGTTACAGATACGCAGTATTTT.

The chain uses TRBV7-8 and TRBJ2-7; 8 positions agree with TRBD1. Germline V lookup: CDR1 SGHVS, CDR2 FQNEAQ. V was clipped by 4 bases and J by 6 bases; unmatched bases: 2. The CDR3 has 12 amino acids. DNA for the CDR3: TGTGCCAGCAGCTCAGGGACAGGCGAGCAGTACTTC. This translates into CASSSGTGEQYF.